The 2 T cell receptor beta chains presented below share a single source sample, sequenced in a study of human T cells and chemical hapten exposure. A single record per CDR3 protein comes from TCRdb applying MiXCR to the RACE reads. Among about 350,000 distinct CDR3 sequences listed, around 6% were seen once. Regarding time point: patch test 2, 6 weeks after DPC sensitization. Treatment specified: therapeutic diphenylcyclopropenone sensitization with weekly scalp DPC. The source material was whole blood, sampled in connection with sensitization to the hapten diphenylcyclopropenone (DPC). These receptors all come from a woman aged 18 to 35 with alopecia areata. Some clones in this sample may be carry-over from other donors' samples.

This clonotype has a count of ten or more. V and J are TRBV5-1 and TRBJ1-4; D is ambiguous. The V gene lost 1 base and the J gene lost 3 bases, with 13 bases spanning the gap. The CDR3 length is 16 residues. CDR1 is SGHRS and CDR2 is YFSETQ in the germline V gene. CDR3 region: CASSLRGSQSNEKLFF. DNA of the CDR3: TGCGCCAGCAGCTTGAGAGGATCTCAGTCTAATGAAAAACTGTTTTTT.

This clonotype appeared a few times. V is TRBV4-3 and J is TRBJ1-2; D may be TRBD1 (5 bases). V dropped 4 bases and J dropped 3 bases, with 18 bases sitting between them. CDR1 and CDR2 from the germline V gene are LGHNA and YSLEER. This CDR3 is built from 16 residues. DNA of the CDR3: TGCGCCAGCAGCCCGTATGGGGGGGTCGAAGACTATGGCTACACCTTC. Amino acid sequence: CASSPYGGVEDYGYTF.